This paragraph covers one TCR beta chain sequence. Only in-frame clones appear in the TCRdb table, and some are missing; sequencing was by immunoSEQ multiplex PCR. The table has around 83,000 clones, roughly 80% seen once; the top ten hold less than 9.5%. The V gene's germline CDR1 is SEHNR and CDR2 FQNEAQ (reference sequence). V lost 4 bases, J lost 2 bases, and 20 bases lay in between. This CDR3 spans 17 amino acids. The source of the sample is a study of OX40 agonist ivuxolimab in advanced cancers. No patient had autoimmune disease or received systemic immunosuppression. This TCR was sampled from an adult with an advanced solid tumor such as melanoma, head and neck, liver or kidney cancer. The chain carries TRBV7-9 and TRBJ1-2; D is unresolved. This specimen was CD4+ or CD8+ T cells sorted from blood, taken in a trial of the OX40 agonist ivuxolimab. CDR3 sequence (DNA): TGTGCCAGCAGCTCACCGGTAGGGCAGCCCGGGAACTATGGCTACACCTTC. Residues: CASSSPVGQPGNYGYTF.